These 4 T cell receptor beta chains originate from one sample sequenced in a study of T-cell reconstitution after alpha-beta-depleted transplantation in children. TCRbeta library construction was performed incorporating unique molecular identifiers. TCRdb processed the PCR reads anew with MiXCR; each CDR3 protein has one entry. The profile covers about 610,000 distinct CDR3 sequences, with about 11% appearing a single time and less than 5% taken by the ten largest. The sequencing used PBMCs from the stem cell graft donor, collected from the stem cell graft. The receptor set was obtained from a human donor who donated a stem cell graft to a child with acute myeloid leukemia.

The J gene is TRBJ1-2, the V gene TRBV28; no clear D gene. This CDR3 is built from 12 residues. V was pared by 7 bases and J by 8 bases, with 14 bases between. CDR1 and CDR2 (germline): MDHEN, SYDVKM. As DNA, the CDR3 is TGTGCCAGCACCACATCGAGAGGGGGCTACACCTTC. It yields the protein CASTTSRGGYTF.

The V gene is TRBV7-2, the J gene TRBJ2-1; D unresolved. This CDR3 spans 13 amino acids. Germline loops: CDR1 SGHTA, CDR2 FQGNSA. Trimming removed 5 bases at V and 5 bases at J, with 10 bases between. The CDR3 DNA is TGTGCCAGCAGCCCCCGTCCCAACAATGAGCAGTTCTTC. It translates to CASSPRPNNEQFF.

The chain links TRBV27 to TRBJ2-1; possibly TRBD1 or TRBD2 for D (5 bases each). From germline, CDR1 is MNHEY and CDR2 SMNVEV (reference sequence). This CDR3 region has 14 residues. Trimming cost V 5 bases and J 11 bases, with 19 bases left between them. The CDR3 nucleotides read TGTGCCAGCAGTCCCGGGGCGGCTAGATCCCAGCAGTTCTTC. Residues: CASSPGAARSQQFF.

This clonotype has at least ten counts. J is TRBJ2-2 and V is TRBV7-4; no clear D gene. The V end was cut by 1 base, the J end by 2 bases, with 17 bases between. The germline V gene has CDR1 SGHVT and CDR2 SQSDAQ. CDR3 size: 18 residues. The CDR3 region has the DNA TGTGCCAGCAGCTTAGTAGAAGTCCAGTTGAAAAACACCGGGGAGCTGTTTTTT. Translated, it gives CASSLVEVQLKNTGELFF.